The 8 T cell receptor beta chains reported below all come from one sample, sequenced in a study of blood T cells in healthy people across ages. The use of a sample-barcoded 5' primer and a J-beta primer mix characterized a second PCR of about 7 to 12 cycles. One entry per CDR3 protein results from TCRdb running MiXCR on the 5' RACE reads. Of over 1,500,000 distinct CDR3 sequences listed, about 50% are singletons. Sequenced sample: blood. These receptors were obtained from a woman aged 40 to 55 in good health.

V gene TRBV20-1 combines with J gene TRBJ2-4, with 11 bases fitting TRBD2. V was clipped by 5 bases and J by 0 bases; unmatched bases: 12. The CDR3 has 18 residues. Germline lookup yields CDR1 DFQATT and CDR2 SNEGSKA (reference sequence). CDR3 in DNA: TGCAGTGCTCACCCTAGCGGGGGGACCGTCTTAGCCAAAAACATTCAGTACTTC. Translation gives CSAHPSGGTVLAKNIQYF.

This clonotype was detected a few times. The genes are TRBV7-2 and TRBJ2-7; TRBD1 might be the D (5 bases). The CDR3 contains 11 residues. Trimming removed 3 bases at V and 6 bases at J, with 6 bases between. Germline lookup yields CDR1 SGHTA and CDR2 FQGNSA. The DNA of the CDR3 is TGTGCCAGCAGCTTCAGGGTCGAGCAGTACTTC. This encodes CASSFRVEQYF.

This clonotype was observed a handful of times. V is TRBV12-3 or TRBV12-4 and J is TRBJ2-5; 8 nucleotides agree with TRBD2. The CDR3 length is 15 residues. V was clipped by 6 bases and J by 7 bases; unmatched bases: 13. As DNA, the CDR3 is TGTGCCAGCAGAAGAGCGGGGGCCCCAAGGGGGACCCAGTACTTC. Residues: CASRRAGAPRGTQYF.

This clonotype was picked up a small number of times. This chain uses TRBV7-2 with TRBJ2-3, with 11 bases lining up with TRBD2. This CDR3 spans 17 amino acids. J gave up 5 bases and V 7 bases, and 14 bases lay outside the gene matches. Germline V gene lookup returns CDR1 SGHTA and CDR2 FQGNSA. DNA for the CDR3: TGTGCCAGCACCCTGATCCTAGCGGGGGGAGGTGGAGATACGCAGTATTTT. It codes for CASTLILAGGGGDTQYF.

The V call is TRBV4-3, the J call TRBJ2-1; 7 bases line up with TRBD1. Trimming cost V 6 bases and J 5 bases; bases outside gene matches: 13. Looked up from germline, CDR1 is LGHNA and CDR2 is YSLEER. The length of the CDR3 is 16 residues. The CDR3 is CASRSRIETGNNEQFF. The CDR3 DNA reads TGCGCCAGCAGGTCAAGAATCGAGACAGGGAACAATGAGCAGTTCTTC.

V is TRBV7-2 and J is TRBJ2-5; D might be TRBD1 or TRBD2, each matching 6 bases. Germline V gene data show CDR1 as SGHTA and CDR2 as FQGNSA. Trimming removed 3 bases at V and 9 bases at J, with 20 bases between. CDR3 length equals 15 residues. The CDR3 spells CASSLKGGLLGPQYF. CDR3 bases: TGTGCCAGCAGCTTGAAAGGGGGGCTCCTCGGGCCCCAGTACTTC.

The rearrangement links TRBV6-2 or TRBV6-3 to TRBJ2-7; the D is unclear. The germline V gene has CDR1 MNHEY and CDR2 SVGEGT. The CDR3 spans 15 residues. V shed 0 bases and J shed 5 bases, with 14 bases lying between them. CDR3 sequence reads: CASSYSPRQAHEQYF. The CDR3 nucleotides are TGTGCCAGCAGTTACTCCCCGAGGCAGGCCCACGAGCAGTACTTC.

The rearrangement uses TRBV7-2 and TRBJ2-4; weak D call: TRBD2 (6 bases). CDR1 is SGHTA and CDR2 is FQGNSA in the germline V gene. Trimming took off 2 bases at V and 0 bases at J, with 20 bases between the two ends. The CDR3 consists of 19 residues. The DNA for the CDR3 is TGTGCCAGCAGCTTACTCCCCTGGCGGGGAGAGCTAGCCAAAAACATTCAGTACTTC. It specifies CASSLLPWRGELAKNIQYF.